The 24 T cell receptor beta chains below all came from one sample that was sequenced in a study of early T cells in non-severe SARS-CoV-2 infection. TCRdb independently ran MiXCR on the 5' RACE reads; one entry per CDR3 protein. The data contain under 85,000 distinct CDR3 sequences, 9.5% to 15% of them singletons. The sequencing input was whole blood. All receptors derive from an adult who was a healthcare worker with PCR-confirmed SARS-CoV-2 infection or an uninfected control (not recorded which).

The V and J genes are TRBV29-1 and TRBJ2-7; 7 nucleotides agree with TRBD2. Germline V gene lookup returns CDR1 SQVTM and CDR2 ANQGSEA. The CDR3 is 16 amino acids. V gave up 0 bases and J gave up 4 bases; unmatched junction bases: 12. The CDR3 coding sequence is TGCAGCGTTGAAGATCCCCTGCAGCGGGGCGAATACGAGCAGTACTTC. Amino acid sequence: CSVEDPLQRGEYEQYF.

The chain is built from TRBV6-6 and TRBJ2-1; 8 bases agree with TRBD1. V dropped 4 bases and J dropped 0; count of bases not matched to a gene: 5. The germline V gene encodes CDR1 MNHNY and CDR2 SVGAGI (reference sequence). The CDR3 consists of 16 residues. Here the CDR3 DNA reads TGTGCCAGCAGTTTCAGGGGGCAGAGCTCCTACAATGAGCAGTTCTTC. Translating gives CASSFRGQSSYNEQFF.

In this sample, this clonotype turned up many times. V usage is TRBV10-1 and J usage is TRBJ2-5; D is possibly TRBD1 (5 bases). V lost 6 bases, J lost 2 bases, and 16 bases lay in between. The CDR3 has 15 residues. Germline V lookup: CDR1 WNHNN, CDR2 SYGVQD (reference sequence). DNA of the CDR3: TGCGCCAGCAGCCCAGGGTGGGGAAGGCAAGAGACCCAGTACTTC. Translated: CASSPGWGRQETQYF.

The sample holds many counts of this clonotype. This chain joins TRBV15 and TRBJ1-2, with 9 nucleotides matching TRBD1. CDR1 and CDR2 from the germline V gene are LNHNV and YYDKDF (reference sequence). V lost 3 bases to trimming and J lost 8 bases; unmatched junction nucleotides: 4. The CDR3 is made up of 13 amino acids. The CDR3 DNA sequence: TGTGCCACCAGCAGTAGGACAGGGGTCGGCTACACCTTC. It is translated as CATSSRTGVGYTF.

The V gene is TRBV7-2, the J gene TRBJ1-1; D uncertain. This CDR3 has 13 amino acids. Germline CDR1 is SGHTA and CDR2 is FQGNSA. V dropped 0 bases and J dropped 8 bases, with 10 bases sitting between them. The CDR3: CASSLAREKEAFF. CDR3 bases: TGTGCCAGCAGCTTAGCGCGGGAGAAGGAAGCTTTCTTT.

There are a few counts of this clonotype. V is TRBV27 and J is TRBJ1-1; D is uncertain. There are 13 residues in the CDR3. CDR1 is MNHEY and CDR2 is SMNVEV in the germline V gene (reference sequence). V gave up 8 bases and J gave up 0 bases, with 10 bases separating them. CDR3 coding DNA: TGTGCCAGCCCACCGGCGATGAACACTGAAGCTTTCTTT. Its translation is CASPPAMNTEAFF.

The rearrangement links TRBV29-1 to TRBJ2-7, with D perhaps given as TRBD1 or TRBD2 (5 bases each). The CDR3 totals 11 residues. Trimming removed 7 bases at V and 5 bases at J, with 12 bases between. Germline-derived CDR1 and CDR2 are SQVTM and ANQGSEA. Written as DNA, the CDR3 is TGCAGCGGTTTCAGGGACGACGAGCAGTACTTC. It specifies CSGFRDDEQYF.

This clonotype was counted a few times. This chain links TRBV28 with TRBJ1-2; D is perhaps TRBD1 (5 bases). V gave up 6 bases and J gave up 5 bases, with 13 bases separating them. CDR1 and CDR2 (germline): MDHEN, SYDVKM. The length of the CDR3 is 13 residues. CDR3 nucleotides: TGTGCCAGCAGCACCGGGACGGTATATGGCTACACCTTC. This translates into CASSTGTVYGYTF.

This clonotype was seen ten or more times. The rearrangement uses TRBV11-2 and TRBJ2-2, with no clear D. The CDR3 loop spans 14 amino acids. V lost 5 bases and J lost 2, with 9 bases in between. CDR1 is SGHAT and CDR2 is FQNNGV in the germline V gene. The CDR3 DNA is TGTGCCAGCAGCCTAGGACCTAACACCGGGGAGCTGTTTTTT. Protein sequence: CASSLGPNTGELFF.

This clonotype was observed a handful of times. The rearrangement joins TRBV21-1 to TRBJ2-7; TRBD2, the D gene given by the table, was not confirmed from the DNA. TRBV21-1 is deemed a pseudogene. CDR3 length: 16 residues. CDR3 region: CASSKRKAGGAYEQYF. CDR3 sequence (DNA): TGTGCCAGCAGCAAAAGGAAGGCGGGAGGAGCCTACGAGCAGTACTTC.

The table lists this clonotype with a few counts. The CDR3 DNA reads as TGTGCCAGTACCCCATGGGGGGGAGTGGCAGATACGCAGTATTTT. Protein sequence: CASTPWGGVADTQYF. The genes are TRBV19 and TRBJ2-3; TRBD2 agrees at 7 bases. Germline CDR1 and CDR2: LNHDA and SQIVND (reference sequence). V shed 7 bases, J shed 4 bases, and the junction held 11 bases outside the gene matches. The CDR3 runs to 15 residues. The full variable domain, completed using reference TRBV19 and TRBJ2-3, is DGGITQSPKYLFRKEGQNVTLSCEQNLNHDAMYWYRQDPGQGLRLIYYSQIVNDFQKGDIAEGYSVSREKKESFPLTVTSAQKNPTAFYLCASTPWGGVADTQYFGPGTRLTVL.

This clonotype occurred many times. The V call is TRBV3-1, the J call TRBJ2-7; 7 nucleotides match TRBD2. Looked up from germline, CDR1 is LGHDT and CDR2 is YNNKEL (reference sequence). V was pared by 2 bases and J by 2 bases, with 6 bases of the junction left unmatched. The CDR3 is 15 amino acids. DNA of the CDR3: TGTGCCAGCAGCCAACAGCCGCTAGCGGCCTACGAGCAGTACTTC. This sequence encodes CASSQQPLAAYEQYF.

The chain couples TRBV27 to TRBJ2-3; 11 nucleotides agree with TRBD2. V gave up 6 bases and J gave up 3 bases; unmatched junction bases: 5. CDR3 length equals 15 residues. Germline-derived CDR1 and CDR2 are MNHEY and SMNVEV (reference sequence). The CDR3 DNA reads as TGTGCCAGCAGCCCGACTAGCGGGATAACAGATACGCAGTATTTT. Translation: CASSPTSGITDTQYF.

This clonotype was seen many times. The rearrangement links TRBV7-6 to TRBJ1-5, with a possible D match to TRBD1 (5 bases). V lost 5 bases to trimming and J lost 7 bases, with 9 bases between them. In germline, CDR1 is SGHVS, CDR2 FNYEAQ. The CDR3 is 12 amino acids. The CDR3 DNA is TGTGCCAGCAGCCAAAGGGGACAGCCCCAGCATTTT. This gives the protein CASSQRGQPQHF.

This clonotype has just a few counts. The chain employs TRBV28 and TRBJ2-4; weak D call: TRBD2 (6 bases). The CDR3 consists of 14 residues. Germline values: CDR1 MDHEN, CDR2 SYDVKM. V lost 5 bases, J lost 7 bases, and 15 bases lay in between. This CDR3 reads CASSLTGVRNIQYF. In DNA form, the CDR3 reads TGTGCCAGCAGTCTGACGGGGGTACGGAACATTCAGTACTTC. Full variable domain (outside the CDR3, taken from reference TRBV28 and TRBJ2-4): DVKVTQSSRYLVKRTGEKVFLECVQDMDHENMFWYRQDPGLGLRLIYFSYDVKMKEKGDIPEGYSVSREKKERFSLILESASTNQTSMYLCASSLTGVRNIQYFGAGTRLSVL.

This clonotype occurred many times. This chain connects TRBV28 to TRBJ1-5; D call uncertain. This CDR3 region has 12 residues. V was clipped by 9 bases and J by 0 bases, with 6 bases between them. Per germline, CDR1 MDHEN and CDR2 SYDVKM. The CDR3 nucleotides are TGTGCCAGTCGAGGTAGCAATCAGCCCCAGCATTTT. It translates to CASRGSNQPQHF.

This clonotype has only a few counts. Written as DNA, the CDR3 is TGTGCCAGCAGTTTTTCCCTCCAAGAGACCCAGTACTTC. This encodes CASSFSLQETQYF. The gene calls are TRBV12-3 or TRBV12-4 and TRBJ2-5; D gene uncertain. V was shortened by 3 bases and J by 1 base, with 6 bases between the two germline ends. The CDR3 runs 13 residues.

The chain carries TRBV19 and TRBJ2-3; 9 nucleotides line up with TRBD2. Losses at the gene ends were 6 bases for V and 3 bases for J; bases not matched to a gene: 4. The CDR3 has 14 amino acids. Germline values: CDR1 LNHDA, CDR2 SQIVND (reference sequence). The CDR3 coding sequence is TGTGCCAGTAGAACTAGCGGGTCGACAGATACGCAGTATTTT. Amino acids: CASRTSGSTDTQYF. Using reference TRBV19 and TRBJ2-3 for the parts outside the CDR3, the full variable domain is DGGITQSPKYLFRKEGQNVTLSCEQNLNHDAMYWYRQDPGQGLRLIYYSQIVNDFQKGDIAEGYSVSREKKESFPLTVTSAQKNPTAFYLCASRTSGSTDTQYFGPGTRLTVL.

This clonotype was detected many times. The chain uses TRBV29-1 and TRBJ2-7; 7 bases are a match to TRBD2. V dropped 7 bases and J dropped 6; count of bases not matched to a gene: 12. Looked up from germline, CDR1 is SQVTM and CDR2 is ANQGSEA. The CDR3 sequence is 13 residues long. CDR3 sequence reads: CSARPGGLGEQYF. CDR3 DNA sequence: TGCAGCGCCCGGCCGGGGGGATTAGGCGAGCAGTACTTC.

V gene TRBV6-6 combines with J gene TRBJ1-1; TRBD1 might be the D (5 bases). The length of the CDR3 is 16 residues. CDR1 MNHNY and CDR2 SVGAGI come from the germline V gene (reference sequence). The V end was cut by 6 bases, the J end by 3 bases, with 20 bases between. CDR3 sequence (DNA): TGTGCCAGCAGGAAAGGGGTGGCAGCTACGGACACTGAAGCTTTCTTT. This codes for CASRKGVAATDTEAFF.

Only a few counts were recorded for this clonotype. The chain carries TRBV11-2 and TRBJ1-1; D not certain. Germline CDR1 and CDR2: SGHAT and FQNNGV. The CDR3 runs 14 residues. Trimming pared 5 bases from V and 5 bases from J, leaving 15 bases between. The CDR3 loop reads CASSPQPVGTEAFF. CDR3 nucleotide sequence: TGTGCCAGCAGCCCTCAGCCCGTGGGGACTGAAGCTTTCTTT.

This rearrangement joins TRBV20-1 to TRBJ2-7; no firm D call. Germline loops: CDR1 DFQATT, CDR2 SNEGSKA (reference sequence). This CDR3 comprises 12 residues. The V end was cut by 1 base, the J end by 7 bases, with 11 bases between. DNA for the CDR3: TGCAGTGCTAGAGTCGGCACCGCAGAGCAGTACTTC. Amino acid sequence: CSARVGTAEQYF.

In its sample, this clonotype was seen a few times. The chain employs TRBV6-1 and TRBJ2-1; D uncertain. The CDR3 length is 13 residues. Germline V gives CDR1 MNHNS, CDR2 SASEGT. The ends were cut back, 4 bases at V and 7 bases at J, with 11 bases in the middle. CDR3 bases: TGTGCCAGCAGTGGGGTGTTGGTAAATGAGCAGTTCTTC. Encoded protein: CASSGVLVNEQFF.

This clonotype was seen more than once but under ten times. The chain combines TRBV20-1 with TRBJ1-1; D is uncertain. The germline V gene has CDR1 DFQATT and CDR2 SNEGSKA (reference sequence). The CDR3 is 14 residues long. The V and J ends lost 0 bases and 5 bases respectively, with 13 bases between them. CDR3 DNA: TGCAGTGCTAGAGATTTACCGACCGGGACTGAAGCTTTCTTT. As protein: CSARDLPTGTEAFF.